Following are 3 T cell receptor beta chains from one sample sequenced in a study of T-cell memory formation after mild COVID-19. TCRdb independently ran MiXCR on the 5' RACE reads; one entry per CDR3 protein. Of about 170,000 distinct CDR3 sequences in the sample, about an eighth were seen once. The specimen sequenced was PBMCs or a T cell subset sorted from them (not recorded which). The source of these receptors is a man aged 18 to 30 who had mild COVID-19 (a few samples of this study predate the infection). Cell type and time point are not known.

V is TRBV7-8 and J is TRBJ1-2, with D unresolved. The CDR3 contains 13 residues. V gave up 3 bases and J gave up 1 base, with 6 bases separating them. In germline, CDR1 is SGHVS, CDR2 FQNEAQ. The CDR3 coding sequence is TGTGCCAGCAGCTTGCCAGATAACTATGGCTACACCTTC. Its translation is CASSLPDNYGYTF.

This clonotype was detected a few times. The rearrangement uses TRBV19 and TRBJ2-3; D gene ambiguous. V was trimmed by 1 base and J by 10 bases, leaving 6 bases between them. Germline V gene sequence: CDR1 LNHDA, CDR2 SQIVND (reference sequence). The CDR3 spans 11 residues. The CDR3, as DNA: TGTGCCAGTAGTATAGGAAGGGCGCAGTATTTT. As protein: CASSIGRAQYF.

This clonotype was observed many times. The chain is built from TRBV2 and TRBJ2-1, with D possibly matching TRBD2 (7 bases). V was clipped by 6 bases and J by 2 bases, with 14 bases between them. This CDR3 contains 15 residues. Germline V gives CDR1 SNHLY, CDR2 FYNNEI. The CDR3 DNA reads as TGTGCCAGCAGGTTAAGGGGGGGCCCCTACAATGAGCAGTTCTTC. It codes for CASRLRGGPYNEQFF.